These 29 T cell receptor beta chains were sequenced from one sample in a study of T cells in tuberculosis. Some clones are missing from TCRdb's copy, which holds only in-frame ones; the method was immunoSEQ multiplex PCR. The table records tens of thousands of clones, about 85% of them present only once. Stated time point: new active TB diagnosis, blood taken before or within 7 days of starting treatment. The material was PBMCs, obtained at tuberculosis diagnosis. These receptors were taken from an adult with tuberculosis.

CDR3: CASSGTGETYEQYF. CDR3 sequence (DNA): TGTGCCAGCAGCGGGACAGGGGAAACCTACGAGCAGTACTTC. The gene calls are TRBV6-6 and TRBJ2-7; 10 nucleotides agree with TRBD1. The V and J ends lost 6 bases and 2 bases, in that order; junction bases with no gene match: 4. This CDR3 is 14 amino acids long. Germline V gene lookup returns CDR1 MNHNY and CDR2 SVGAGI (reference sequence).

This clone was observed once. The chain joins TRBV19 to TRBJ2-7; perhaps TRBD1 as D (5 bases). Per germline, CDR1 LNHDA and CDR2 SQIVND (reference sequence). Trimming left V 2 bases short and J 2 bases short, with 10 bases between. The length of the CDR3 is 14 residues. CDR3 amino acids: CASSIYDSTYEQYF. In DNA, the CDR3 is TGTGCCAGTAGTATATACGACAGCACCTACGAGCAGTACTTC.

The rearrangement links TRBV29-1 to TRBJ1-1, with 7 bases aligning to TRBD1. The length of the CDR3 is 12 residues. Unmatched junction bases numbered 3, after V lost 4 bases and J lost 4 bases. Germline V lookup: CDR1 SQVTM, CDR2 ANQGSEA. The chain's CDR3 is CSVGGGITEAFF. The CDR3 region has the DNA TGCAGCGTTGGAGGGGGCATCACTGAAGCTTTCTTT.

The V and J genes are TRBV7-3 and TRBJ2-7, with 8 bases that match TRBD1. The CDR3 loop spans 14 amino acids. The junction had 6 bases not matched to a gene; V was cut back by 5 bases and J by 3 bases. Germline CDR1 reads SGHTA; CDR2 reads FQGTGA. The CDR3 DNA reads as TGTGCCAGCAGCCTAGGACAGGGAGACTACGAGCAGTACTTC. The encoded protein is CASSLGQGDYEQYF. Drawing the rest from reference TRBV7-3 and TRBJ2-7, the complete variable domain is GAGVSQTPSNKVTEKGKYVELRCDPISGHTALYWYRQSLGQGPEFLIYFQGTGAADDSGLPNDRFFAVRPEGSVSTLKIQRTERGDSAVYLCASSLGQGDYEQYFGPGTRLTVT.

The chain has TRBV28 and TRBJ1-5, with 8 bases aligning to TRBD1. This CDR3 has 16 residues. Germline lookup yields CDR1 MDHEN and CDR2 SYDVKM. The V and J ends lost 5 bases and 3 bases, in that order; junction bases with no gene match: 9. CDR3 sequence (DNA): TGTGCCAGCAGTCTGCCGGGACAGGCCCCCAATCAGCCCCAGCATTTT. Its translation is CASSLPGQAPNQPQHF.

The chain has TRBV7-2 and TRBJ1-1, with D perhaps matching TRBD1 (5 bases). Trimming cost V 6 bases and J 2 bases, with 22 bases left between them. CDR3 size: 17 residues. From germline, CDR1 is SGHTA and CDR2 FQGNSA. CDR3 loop: CASSSLPGGRSNTEAFF. The CDR3 coding sequence is TGTGCCAGCAGTTCTCTACCGGGGGGTAGGTCTAACACTGAAGCTTTCTTT.

This rearrangement joins TRBV7-3 to TRBJ2-1, with D maybe TRBD2 (6 bases). Germline CDR1 SGHTA, CDR2 FQGTGA. Trimming cost V 5 bases and J 4 bases, with 9 bases left between them. The CDR3 covers 13 residues. The CDR3 is CASSRDSYNEQFF. The DNA of the CDR3 is TGTGCCAGCAGCCGGGACTCATACAATGAGCAGTTCTTC.

V and J are TRBV5-4 and TRBJ1-2, with TRBD1 matching 7 bases. CDR3 size: 15 residues. With V trimmed by 0 bases and J by 8 bases, 10 bases remained unmatched. The germline CDR1 and CDR2 sequences are SGHNT and YYREEE (reference sequence). Here the CDR3 reads CASSLERPGGHGYTF. The CDR3 DNA reads as TGTGCCAGCAGCTTGGAGAGGCCAGGGGGACACGGCTACACCTTC.

J is TRBJ2-7 and V is TRBV6-6; 7 bases match TRBD1. This CDR3 has 14 residues. Germline assignment: CDR1 MNHNY and CDR2 SVGAGI (reference sequence). V gave up 7 bases and J gave up 3 bases; unmatched junction bases: 9. The CDR3 is CASTPGTDYYEQYF. The CDR3 DNA is TGTGCCAGCACCCCCGGGACAGACTACTACGAGCAGTACTTC.

The chain has TRBV4-1 and TRBJ2-1; 16 nucleotides agree with TRBD2. CDR3 length: 18 amino acids. Germline trimming cut 1 base from V and 5 bases from J; bases unmatched to any gene: 5. Per the germline V gene, CDR1 is MGHRA and CDR2 is YSYEKL. The CDR3 protein is CASSQVGTSGRGNNEQFF. In nucleotides, the CDR3 is TGCGCCAGCAGCCAAGTCGGGACTAGCGGGAGGGGTAACAATGAGCAGTTCTTC.

The V gene is TRBV4-3, the J gene TRBJ1-4; 10 bases align to TRBD1. V lost 4 bases, J lost 8 bases, and 10 bases stayed unmatched. CDR3 length: 16 residues. Per germline, CDR1 LGHNA and CDR2 YSLEER. For the CDR3, the DNA is TGCGCCAGCAGCCGCGCCCCGGGACAGGGGAGGGAAAAACTGTTTTTT. Amino acids: CASSRAPGQGREKLFF.

The CDR3 DNA sequence: TGTGCCAGCACTGGAGGCTATGGCTACACCTTC. Protein product: CASTGGYGYTF. The rearrangement uses TRBV7-8 and TRBJ1-2; no clear D gene. V was cut by 7 bases and J by 4 bases, with 7 bases left in between. This CDR3 has 11 amino acids. Germline CDR1 is SGHVS and CDR2 is FQNEAQ. The full variable domain, completed using reference TRBV7-8 and TRBJ1-2, is GAGVSQSPRYKVAKRGQDVALRCDPISGHVSLFWYQQALGQGPEFLTYFQNEAQLDKSGLPSDRFFAERPEGSVSTLKIQRTQQEDSAVYLCASTGGYGYTFGSGTRLTVV.

The J gene is TRBJ2-4, the V gene TRBV29-1, with a tentative D call TRBD1 (5 bases). The CDR3 consists of 12 residues. With 5 bases removed from V and 5 bases from J, the gap between germline ends came to 10 bases. Per the germline V gene, CDR1 is SQVTM and CDR2 is ANQGSEA. CDR3 loop: CSVRGLENIQYF. CDR3 nucleotides: TGCAGCGTTAGGGGCCTCGAAAACATTCAGTACTTC.

The V call is TRBV7-8, the J call TRBJ2-7; 7 bases map to TRBD1. The V segment lost 6 bases and the J segment 2 bases; nucleotides outside the gene matches: 10. The CDR3 runs 15 residues. The germline CDR1 and CDR2 sequences are SGHVS and FQNEAQ. The CDR3 loop reads CASSSGTVVPYEQYF. The CDR3, as DNA: TGTGCCAGCAGTTCCGGGACAGTTGTTCCCTACGAGCAGTACTTC.

The chain couples TRBV6-4 to TRBJ2-5; D possibly corresponds to TRBD2 (6 bases). The CDR3 sequence is 15 residues long. The germline gives CDR1 MRHNA, CDR2 SNTAGT. The germline V and J ends were trimmed by 6 bases and 4 bases, with 18 bases remaining between them. As DNA, the CDR3 is TGTGCCAGCAGGCTTACAGCGGGTCAGTCAGAGACCCAGTACTTC. Translation: CASRLTAGQSETQYF.

The V and J genes are TRBV19 and TRBJ2-7, with D tentatively TRBD1 (6 bases). CDR3 length: 15 amino acids. Germline V gene sequence: CDR1 LNHDA, CDR2 SQIVND (reference sequence). V lost 4 bases to trimming and J lost 2 bases, with 15 bases between them. The CDR3, as DNA: TGTGCCAGTAGTACAGCCGGGACAAATACCTACGAGCAGTACTTC. Its protein product is CASSTAGTNTYEQYF.

The V gene is TRBV11-2, the J gene TRBJ1-6; no reliable D call. CDR3 length equals 13 residues. V was pared by 5 bases and J by 8 bases, with 10 bases between. Germline CDR1 is SGHAT and CDR2 is FQNNGV. CDR3 amino acids: CASSPGSDSPLHF. DNA of the CDR3: TGTGCCAGCAGCCCAGGCTCGGATTCACCCCTCCACTTT.

This sequence joins TRBV23-1 and TRBJ1-5, with D uncertain. TRBV23-1 is assigned to the ORF class and has an uncertain function. V was trimmed by 5 bases and J by 2 bases, leaving 13 bases between them. This CDR3 spans 15 amino acids. CDR3 sequence reads: CASSGRGDGNQPQHF. The CDR3 DNA sequence: TGCGCCAGCAGTGGACGGGGAGACGGCAATCAGCCCCAGCATTTT.

The rearrangement links TRBV7-8 to TRBJ1-2, with 7 bases that match TRBD1. Germline lookup yields CDR1 SGHVS and CDR2 FQNEAQ. The CDR3 has 13 residues. V was pared by 5 bases and J by 4 bases, with 4 bases of the junction left unmatched. CDR3 sequence: CASSPTGAYGYTF. CDR3 bases: TGTGCCAGCAGCCCAACAGGGGCCTATGGCTACACCTTC. Full variable domain (remainder filled in from reference TRBV7-8 and TRBJ1-2): GAGVSQSPRYKVAKRGQDVALRCDPISGHVSLFWYQQALGQGPEFLTYFQNEAQLDKSGLPSDRFFAERPEGSVSTLKIQRTQQEDSAVYLCASSPTGAYGYTFGSGTRLTVV.

This clone was detected once. This chain links TRBV19 with TRBJ2-7; 9 nucleotides line up with TRBD1. Germline trimming cut 1 base from V and 3 bases from J; bases unmatched to any gene: 7. The V gene's germline CDR1 is LNHDA and CDR2 SQIVND (reference sequence). This CDR3 contains 16 residues. The CDR3 spells CASSIGKGTGIYEQYF. CDR3 DNA sequence: TGTGCCAGTAGTATAGGGAAAGGGACAGGGATCTACGAGCAGTACTTC.

The rearrangement links TRBV5-1 to TRBJ1-6, with D tentatively TRBD1 (6 bases). Looked up from germline, CDR1 is SGHRS and CDR2 is YFSETQ. The CDR3 is made up of 15 amino acids. Trimming shortened V by 3 bases and J by 8 bases, and 15 bases separated the two germline ends. CDR3 DNA: TGCGCCAGCAGCTCAACAACAGGGTCGGATTCACCCCTCCACTTT. The encoded protein is CASSSTTGSDSPLHF. The variable domain in full, with the rest retrieved from reference TRBV5-1 and TRBJ1-6, is KAGVTQTPRYLIKTRGQQVTLSCSPISGHRSVSWYQQTPGQGLQFLFEYFSETQRNKGNFPGRFSGRQFSNSRSEMNVSTLELGDSALYLCASSSTTGSDSPLHFGNGTRLTVT.

The V and J genes are TRBV28 and TRBJ1-2; perhaps TRBD1 as D (6 bases). Germline V gene sequence: CDR1 MDHEN, CDR2 SYDVKM. Trimming took off 3 bases at V and 7 bases at J, with 9 bases between the two ends. There are 12 residues in the CDR3. The CDR3 DNA reads TGTGCCAGCAGTTTGGACAGATCTGGCTACACCTTC. Translation: CASSLDRSGYTF.

The V gene is TRBV6-5, the J gene TRBJ2-7, with 10 bases aligning to TRBD2. The germline CDR1 and CDR2 sequences are MNHEY and SVGAGI. The trim removed 2 bases at V and 5 bases at J, leaving 6 bases unmatched. The CDR3 runs 15 residues. The CDR3 is CASSYGSGRSHEQYF. The DNA for the CDR3 is TGTGCCAGCAGTTACGGTAGCGGGAGGTCCCACGAGCAGTACTTC.

V is TRBV7-2 and J is TRBJ2-2; maybe TRBD1 (6 bases). V lost 0 bases to trimming and J lost 4 bases, with 6 bases between them. Germline values: CDR1 SGHTA, CDR2 FQGNSA. The CDR3 length is 14 residues. CDR3 bases: TGTGCCAGCAGCTTAGCAGGGGGCACCGGGGAGCTGTTTTTT. This gives the protein CASSLAGGTGELFF. Full variable domain (remainder filled in from reference TRBV7-2 and TRBJ2-2): GAGVSQSPSNKVTEKGKDVELRCDPISGHTALYWYRQSLGQGLEFLIYFQGNSAPDKSGLPSDRFSAERTGGSVSTLTIQRTQQEDSAVYLCASSLAGGTGELFFGEGSRLTVL.

The rearrangement links TRBV6-5 to TRBJ2-2, with 8 bases identical to TRBD1. This CDR3 is 13 amino acids long. With 8 bases clipped from V and 5 bases from J, the junction kept 4 bases outside the gene matches. Germline V gene data show CDR1 as MNHEY and CDR2 as SVGAGI. The CDR3 spells CASGRGQTGELFF. The CDR3 region has the DNA TGTGCCAGCGGCAGGGGGCAGACCGGGGAGCTGTTTTTT.

This clone has only a few counts. The gene calls are TRBV2 and TRBJ2-7; D is possibly TRBD1 (5 bases). CDR3 size: 13 residues. Germline CDR1 and CDR2: SNHLY and FYNNEI. V lost 7 bases to trimming and J lost 2 bases, with 12 bases between them. The CDR3 nucleotides read TGTGCCAGCACCCAGGACAACGCCTACGAGCAGTACTTC. Translated: CASTQDNAYEQYF.

This clone was found once. CDR3 in amino acids: CASSLVALAYGYTF. In DNA form, the CDR3 reads TGTGCCAGCAGCTTGGTAGCCTTGGCCTATGGCTACACCTTC. The chain combines TRBV5-8 with TRBJ1-2; D is unclear. Trimming removed 0 bases at V and 4 bases at J, with 10 bases between. Germline CDR1 and CDR2: SGHTS and YDEGEE. This CDR3 comprises 14 residues.

The V and J genes are TRBV29-1 and TRBJ1-5, with a possible D match to TRBD1 (5 bases). Germline CDR1 SQVTM, CDR2 ANQGSEA. Trimming pared 7 bases from V and 3 bases from J, leaving 13 bases between. This CDR3 is built from 13 residues. The CDR3 DNA reads TGCAGCGGAAGGGGTATGGACAATCAGCCCCAGCATTTT. Translating gives CSGRGMDNQPQHF.

The chain carries TRBV9 and TRBJ1-2, with 7 nucleotides matching TRBD1. The trim removed 0 bases at V and 7 bases at J, leaving 6 bases unmatched. Germline loops: CDR1 SGDLS, CDR2 YYNGEE. The length of the CDR3 is 14 residues. The chain's CDR3 is CASSVDDRVGGYTF. DNA of the CDR3: TGTGCCAGCAGCGTAGATGACAGGGTGGGTGGCTACACCTTC. Variable domain in full (rest from reference TRBV9 and TRBJ1-2): DSGVTQTPKHLITATGQRVTLRCSPRSGDLSVYWYQQSLDQGLQFLIQYYNGEERAKGNILERFSAQQFPDLHSELNLSSLELGDSALYFCASSVDDRVGGYTFGSGTRLTVV.